The clone carrying this TCR beta chain was picked up a small number of times. Its antigen is not identified. These data come from a study of T cells in Graves' hyperthyroidism and ophthalmopathy. The wider study: Peripheral blood was obtained at initial diagnosis, preceding any treatment.

This CDR3 has 16 amino acids. V lost 2 bases and J lost 5; bases outside the gene matches: 7. Germline CDR1 is MNHNY and CDR2 is SVGAGI (reference sequence). General study findings and limits: Most thyroid clonotypes expanded above 0.001 were also detected in blood.

Diagnostic assessment was based on clinical symptoms, serum thyroxine and TRAb, thyroid ultrasound and orbital computed tomography. RNA transcripts served as the template for amplifying TCR beta CDR3 regions. A set of HTBI primers served as the primers for a first-round RT-PCR of the TCR CDR3. Using its own MiXCR run on the multiplex PCR reads, TCRdb lists one record per CDR3 protein. The data contain 190,000 or so distinct CDR3 sequences, about 16% of them singletons. J is TRBJ2-1 and V is TRBV6-6, with 9 positions matching TRBD2. Sequencing was performed on blood. The receptor comes from a man aged 35-49 years with Graves' hyperthyroidism. The CDR3 reads CASSYRIAGDNNEQFF. The DNA of the CDR3 is TGTGCCAGCAGTTACCGTATAGCGGGGGACAACAATGAGCAGTTCTTC.